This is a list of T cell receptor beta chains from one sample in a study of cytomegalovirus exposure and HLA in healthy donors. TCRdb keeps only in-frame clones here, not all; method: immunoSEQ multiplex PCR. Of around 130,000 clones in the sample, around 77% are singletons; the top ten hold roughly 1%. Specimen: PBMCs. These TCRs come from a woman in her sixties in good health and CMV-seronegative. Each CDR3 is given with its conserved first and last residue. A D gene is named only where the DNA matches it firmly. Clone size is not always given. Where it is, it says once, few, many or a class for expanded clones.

CASSGRGGQPQHF	TGTGCCAGCAGCGGGAGGGGAGGTCAGCCCCAGCATTTT	TRBV5-8	-	TRBJ1-5	-
CASTSQGVTGELFF	TGTGCCAGCACTTCACAGGGGGTTACCGGGGAGCTGTTTTTT	TRBV2	TRBD1	TRBJ2-2	-
CAISKAGAAEYEQFF	TGTGCCATCAGCAAAGCGGGCGCTGCCGAGTATGAGCAGTTCTTC	TRBV10-3	-	TRBJ2-1	-
CASSPGTGSSRETQYF	TGTGCCAGCAGCCCAGGGACAGGGTCATCTCGGGAGACCCAGTACTTC	TRBV5-6	TRBD1	TRBJ2-5	-
CASSGTGGAYEQYF	TGTGCCAGCAGCGGTACGGGGGGGGCCTACGAGCAGTACTTC	TRBV9	TRBD2	TRBJ2-7	-
CASSEGRAGGETQYF	TGTGCCAGCAGTGAGGGGAGGGCCGGCGGGGAGACCCAGTACTTC	TRBV28	TRBD2	TRBJ2-5	-
CATELPAGSNQPQHF	TGTGCCACCGAACTACCCGCAGGGTCCAATCAGCCCCAGCATTTT	TRBV28	-	TRBJ1-5	-
CASSSRTFGGNQPQHF	TGTGCCAGCAGCTCCCGGACTTTCGGCGGGAATCAGCCCCAGCATTTT	TRBV7-9	-	TRBJ1-5	-
CASSLTGQGETQYF	TGTGCCAGCAGTTTGACAGGGCAAGGGGAGACCCAGTACTTC	TRBV28	TRBD1	TRBJ2-5	-
CASSRALAGEETQYF	TGTGCCAGCAGCCGCGCACTAGCGGGAGAAGAGACCCAGTACTTC	TRBV5-4	TRBD2	TRBJ2-5	-
CASSQALALSNQPQHF	TGTGCCAGCAGCCAAGCCTTGGCCTTGAGCAATCAGCCCCAGCATTTT	TRBV4-2	-	TRBJ1-5	-
CASSALTGGNQPQHF	TGTGCCAGCAGTGCACTGACAGGGGGCAATCAGCCCCAGCATTTT	TRBV27	TRBD1	TRBJ1-5	-
CASNINREGRAFF	TGTGCCAGCAATATAAATAGGGAGGGGCGAGCTTTCTTT	TRBV2	-	TRBJ1-1	-
CASSLFQEGQPQHF	TGTGCCAGCAGTTTATTCCAAGAGGGTCAGCCCCAGCATTTT	TRBV28	-	TRBJ1-5	-
CASSWDRGPNEQFF	TGTGCCAGCAGCTGGGACAGGGGGCCTAATGAGCAGTTCTTC	TRBV25-1	TRBD1	TRBJ2-1	once
CASSNDRGVQPQHF	TGTGCCAGTAGTAATGACAGGGGGGTTCAGCCCCAGCATTTT	TRBV19	TRBD1	TRBJ1-5	-
CASSITAGGQETQYF	TGTGCCAGCAGCATTACAGCGGGGGGGCAAGAGACCCAGTACTTC	TRBV5-4	TRBD2	TRBJ2-5	-
CASGSGQGGYNEQFF	TGTGCCAGCGGTTCGGGACAGGGAGGGTACAATGAGCAGTTCTTC	TRBV9	TRBD1	TRBJ2-1	-
CASSSTGGRELFF	TGTGCCAGCAGCTCGACAGGGGGCAGGGAGCTGTTTTTT	TRBV7-3	TRBD1	TRBJ2-2	few
CASSPRQGSYEQYF	TGTGCCAGCAGCCCGCGGCAGGGGAGCTACGAGCAGTACTTC	TRBV7-2	-	TRBJ2-7	-
CASSFSMNTEAFF	TGTGCCAGCAGCTTTTCTATGAACACTGAAGCTTTCTTT	TRBV7-9	-	TRBJ1-1	-
CASSYPPSTDTRYF	TGTGCCAGCAGTTATCCCCCTAGCACAGATACGCGGTATTTT	TRBV28	-	TRBJ2-3	-
CASRDSQETQYF	TGTGCCTCCCGGGACAGCCAAGAGACCCAGTACTTC	TRBV6-5	TRBD1	TRBJ2-5	-
CASSLGSGKETQYF	TGCGCCAGCAGCTTGGGGTCAGGGAAAGAGACCCAGTACTTC	TRBV5-1	-	TRBJ2-5	-
CASRTTGTGKNTEAFF	TGTGCCAGCAGGACCACCGGGACAGGGAAGAACACTGAAGCTTTCTTT	TRBV7-9	TRBD1	TRBJ1-1	-
CATSRGGTSKETQYF	TGTGCCACCAGCAGGGGAGGGACTTCGAAAGAGACCCAGTACTTC	TRBV15	TRBD2	TRBJ2-5	-
CASSRSGSSPKTDNEQFF	TGTGCCAGCAGCCGTAGCGGGAGCTCCCCAAAAACAGACAATGAGCAGTTCTTC	TRBV7-3	TRBD2	TRBJ2-1	-
CASSRGRGDTDTQYF	TGTGCCAGCAGCCGAGGACGGGGTGACACAGATACGCAGTATTTT	TRBV13	-	TRBJ2-3	-
CASGSTGGYGYTF	TGTGCCAGCGGCTCAACAGGGGGCTATGGCTACACCTTC	TRBV28	TRBD1	TRBJ1-2	-
CASSFSRQNNQPQHF	TGTGCCAGCAGCTTTTCAAGACAGAATAATCAGCCCCAGCATTTT	TRBV5-6	-	TRBJ1-5	-
CASTGGSTYNEQFF	TGTGCCAGTACTGGCGGGAGCACCTACAATGAGCAGTTCTTC	TRBV19	TRBD2	TRBJ2-1	-
CASGTGRAQYF	TGTGCCAGCGGCACTGGGCGCGCGCAGTATTTT	TRBV6-5	-	TRBJ2-3	-
CASSLNREGRNEQFF	TGTGCCAGCAGCTTAAATCGGGAGGGCCGAAATGAGCAGTTCTTC	TRBV7-9	TRBD2	TRBJ2-1	-
CASSRDRAVRGYTF	TGTGCCAGCAGCCGGGACAGGGCAGTACGGGGCTACACCTTC	TRBV28	TRBD1	TRBJ1-2	-
CAWSVLSYNSPLHF	TGTGCCTGGAGTGTACTCTCCTATAATTCACCCCTCCACTTT	TRBV30	-	TRBJ1-6	-
CASRDPQGDRYEQYF	TGTGCCAGCAGGGACCCACAGGGTGATCGGTACGAGCAGTACTTC	TRBV7-2	-	TRBJ2-7	-
CASRPGTAGELFF	TGTGCCAGCAGACCCGGCACAGCCGGGGAGCTGTTTTTT	TRBV5-4	-	TRBJ2-2	-
CASSFPLGGTYEQYF	TGTGCCAGCAGCTTCCCCTTGGGAGGGACCTACGAGCAGTACTTC	TRBV11-2	TRBD2	TRBJ2-7	-
CASSSPDQETQYF	TGTGCCAGCAGCTCCCCGGACCAAGAGACCCAGTACTTC	TRBV13	-	TRBJ2-5	-
CASSLVLAGSEQFF	TGCGCCAGCAGCTTGGTGCTAGCGGGATCTGAGCAGTTCTTC	TRBV5-1	TRBD2	TRBJ2-1	-
CASTNRDRGRDTQYF	TGCGCCAGCACCAACCGCGACAGGGGGCGAGATACGCAGTATTTT	TRBV5-1	TRBD1	TRBJ2-3	-
CASSVLHPPGETQYF	TGTGCCAGCAGTGTCCTTCACCCTCCGGGGGAGACCCAGTACTTC	TRBV6-1	-	TRBJ2-5	-
CASSSSPGAYEQYF	TGCGCCAGCAGTTCCTCTCCGGGGGCCTACGAGCAGTACTTC	TRBV28	-	TRBJ2-7	-
CASIPTGPTDTQYF	TGTGCCAGCATTCCGACAGGTCCCACAGATACGCAGTATTTT	TRBV2	-	TRBJ2-3	once
CASSQIWGPGEIGYTF	TGCGCCAGCAGCCAAATTTGGGGCCCTGGCGAGATTGGCTACACCTTC	TRBV4-1	-	TRBJ1-2	-
CASSLANGGGQEQFF	TGTGCCAGCAGCCTCGCGAACGGGGGGGGGCAAGAGCAGTTCTTC	TRBV6-5	TRBD2	TRBJ2-1	-
CASSLGQPWPQHF	TGTGCCAGCAGCTTGGGGCAGCCCTGGCCCCAGCATTTT	TRBV7-9	-	TRBJ1-5	-
CTSIRRTSSYEQYF	TGCACCAGCATCAGGCGTACTAGCTCCTACGAGCAGTACTTC	TRBV1	-	TRBJ2-7	-
CASSYRTGQETQYF	TGTGCCAGCAGCTACAGGACAGGCCAGGAGACCCAGTACTTC	TRBV5-4	TRBD1	TRBJ2-5	-
CASSLRDRAVVTGELFF	TGTGCCAGCAGCCTACGTGACAGGGCGGTTGTAACCGGGGAGCTGTTTTTT	TRBV7-9	TRBD1	TRBJ2-2	few
CASSTPLREGGDTQYF	TGTGCCAGCAGCACCCCCCTGCGGGAGGGAGGGGATACGCAGTATTTT	TRBV11-1	TRBD2	TRBJ2-3	-